The next 30 T cell receptor beta chains were all read from a single sample in a study of regulatory T cells in long-lasting Graves disease. Time point meaning: newly diagnosed GD, antithyroid drugs for less than 3 months. Researchers made the TCR library from RNA that was extracted from PBMCs. Relying on iRepertoire HTBI primers and Arm-PCR of CDR3 regions, the team built TCR beta libraries. From the multiplex PCR reads, TCRdb called clonotypes with MiXCR, one entry per CDR3 protein. The sample holds about 520,000 distinct CDR3 sequences, around 12% seen once. These data were also reused for a study on T cells in Graves' hyperthyroidism and ophthalmopathy.

Sample: peripheral blood mononuclear cells (PBMCs), taken at new diagnosis, from a patient treated with antithyroid drugs. These receptors were taken from a woman aged 25 to 39 with Graves disease.

This clonotype was found many times. V usage is TRBV30 and J usage is TRBJ2-7; no firm D call. Germline V CDR1 and CDR2: GTSNPN, SVGIG (reference sequence). The CDR3 is made up of 13 amino acids. The germline V and J ends were trimmed by 0 bases and 2 bases, with 8 bases remaining between them. In DNA, the CDR3 is TGTGCCTGGAGTGTATTAGGGCCCTACGAGCAGTACTTC. Amino acids: CAWSVLGPYEQYF.

The table lists this clonotype with many counts. The rearrangement joins TRBV7-2 to TRBJ2-1; D possibly corresponds to TRBD2 (6 bases). Trimming pared 3 bases from V and 5 bases from J, leaving 11 bases between. Germline assignment: CDR1 SGHTA and CDR2 FQGNSA. The CDR3 has 14 amino acids. The CDR3 region is CASSFTGLNNEQFF. In nucleotides, the CDR3 is TGTGCCAGCAGCTTCACGGGACTTAACAATGAGCAGTTCTTC. Full variable domain (remainder filled in from reference TRBV7-2 and TRBJ2-1): GAGVSQSPSNKVTEKGKDVELRCDPISGHTALYWYRQSLGQGLEFLIYFQGNSAPDKSGLPSDRFSAERTGGSVSTLTIQRTQQEDSAVYLCASSFTGLNNEQFFGPGTRLTVL.

This clonotype was recorded at least ten times. The V and J genes are TRBV3-1 and TRBJ2-3; D is unclear. The V and J ends lost 2 bases and 0 bases respectively, with 9 bases between them. Germline-derived CDR1 and CDR2 are LGHDT and YNNKEL (reference sequence). The CDR3 has 15 residues. CDR3 coding DNA: TGTGCCAGCAGCCAAATTTACCTTAGCACAGATACGCAGTATTTT. Protein sequence: CASSQIYLSTDTQYF.

This clonotype was found many times. A read error may account for a junction end that differs from germline. The chain couples TRBV5-1 to TRBJ1-2; D uncertain. The CDR3 runs 15 residues. Looked up from germline, CDR1 is SGHRS and CDR2 is YFSETQ. The CDR3 nucleotides read TGTGCCAGCAGCTTGGCGTCCCGGGATAACTATGGCTACACCTTC. Amino acid sequence: CASSLASRDNYGYTF.

This clonotype was seen ten or more times. This chain joins TRBV6-5 and TRBJ1-5, with 8 positions matching TRBD1. V gave up 2 bases and J gave up 5 bases; unmatched junction bases: 2. The CDR3 length is 14 residues. The V gene's germline CDR1 is MNHEY and CDR2 SVGAGI. CDR3 in amino acids: CASSYGTGDQPQHF. CDR3 sequence (DNA): TGTGCCAGCAGTTACGGGACAGGAGATCAGCCCCAGCATTTT.

This chain joins TRBV7-9 and TRBJ1-2; perhaps TRBD1 as D (6 bases). This CDR3 comprises 15 residues. The V gene lost 7 bases and the J gene lost 1 base, with 16 bases spanning the gap. Germline V CDR1 and CDR2: SEHNR, FQNEAQ (reference sequence). CDR3 DNA: TGTGCCAGCACCCCGGGACACCTTCTTAACTATGGCTACACCTTC. Translating it yields CASTPGHLLNYGYTF.

The chain joins TRBV12-3 or TRBV12-4 to TRBJ1-4; TRBD1 aligns across 7 bases. The CDR3 has 14 residues. V dropped 8 bases and J dropped 5; count of bases not matched to a gene: 8. This chain's CDR3 is CASGPRQGNEKLFF. The CDR3 DNA is TGTGCCAGCGGACCCCGACAGGGCAATGAAAAACTGTTTTTT.

This clonotype has a count of ten or more. This sequence joins TRBV12-3 or TRBV12-4 and TRBJ1-4; D is uncertain. The CDR3 consists of 16 residues. V was pared by 3 bases and J by 0 bases, with 11 bases between. CDR3 in amino acids: CASSFPGRPTNEKLFF. The CDR3 bases are TGTGCCAGCAGTTTTCCGGGGAGGCCAACTAATGAAAAACTGTTTTTT.

This chain uses TRBV6-5 with TRBJ2-5; 15 positions agree with TRBD2. Germline values: CDR1 MNHEY, CDR2 SVGAGI. This CDR3 is built from 16 residues. The V and J ends lost 4 bases and 4 bases, in that order; junction bases with no gene match: 4. The CDR3 coding sequence is TGTGCCAGCAGTTCTCCGGGACTAGCGGGAGGAGAGACCCAGTACTTC. Translated: CASSSPGLAGGETQYF.

The sample holds many counts of this clonotype. This chain uses TRBV10-3 with TRBJ2-1; no firm D call. The CDR3 contains 13 residues. The germline V gene encodes CDR1 ENHRY and CDR2 SYGVKD. Between the trimmed V and J ends, which lost 6 bases and 9 bases, there was a span of 15 bases. CDR3 sequence reads: CAISLGSLTEQFF. Here the CDR3 DNA reads TGTGCCATCAGCCTAGGGTCTCTTACTGAGCAGTTCTTC.

This clonotype was picked up many times. The V call is TRBV7-8, the J call TRBJ2-6, with 7 bases lining up with TRBD1. CDR3 length equals 19 residues. V was pared by 8 bases and J by 0 bases, with 16 bases of the junction left unmatched. Per germline, CDR1 SGHVS and CDR2 FQNEAQ. Here the CDR3 reads CASQIGPGQLRSGANVLTF. CDR3 nucleotide sequence: TGTGCCAGCCAGATCGGCCCGGGACAGCTTCGCTCTGGGGCCAACGTCCTGACTTTC.

This chain uses TRBV27 with TRBJ2-2; D not resolved. Germline CDR1 MNHEY, CDR2 SMNVEV (reference sequence). The CDR3 has 17 residues. Deletions cut 2 bases from V and 1 base from J, with 14 bases between. CDR3 sequence (DNA): TGTGCCAGCAGTTTAAGGGTCCCTAACCTGAACACCGGGGAGCTGTTTTTT. Translating it yields CASSLRVPNLNTGELFF.

This clonotype was picked up many times. The rearrangement links TRBV11-3 to TRBJ1-1; no clear D gene. This CDR3 has 15 residues. Germline CDR1 and CDR2: SGHNT and YENEEA. V was shortened by 4 bases and J by 4 bases, with 16 bases between the two germline ends. The CDR3 coding sequence is TGTGCCAGCAGCTCCCCGAGGACGGGAGGCACTGAAGCTTTCTTT. This sequence encodes CASSSPRTGGTEAFF. Full variable domain (missing parts from reference TRBV11-3 and TRBJ1-1): EAGVVQSPRYKIIEKKQPVAFWCNPISGHNTLYWYLQNLGQGPELLIRYENEEAVDDSQLPKDRFSAERLKGVDSTLKIQPAELGDSAVYLCASSSPRTGGTEAFFGQGTRLTVV.

For this clonotype: A much larger clone sits a single nucleotide away, making a read error possible. The V gene is TRBV2, the J gene TRBJ2-2, with TRBD2 matching over 8 bases. Germline V gene lookup returns CDR1 SNHLY and CDR2 FYNNEI. The CDR3 has 15 residues. CDR3 nucleotide sequence: TGTGCCAGCAGTACCGGGACTAGTGTTTTCGGGGAGCCGTTTTTT. It translates to CASSTGTSVFGEPFF.

This clonotype turned up a few times. J is TRBJ2-7 and V is TRBV12-3 or TRBV12-4, with D possibly matching TRBD1 (6 bases). V was clipped by 6 bases and J by 2 bases, with 17 bases between them. CDR3 size: 15 residues. The DNA for the CDR3 is TGTGCCAGCAGGGGCGACGGGACACCTCCCTACGAGCAGTACTTC. Its protein product is CASRGDGTPPYEQYF.

Worth noting for this clonotype: A read error may produce the germline difference seen at one junction end. V is TRBV19 and J is TRBJ2-7, with D maybe TRBD1 (5 bases). The CDR3 length is 15 residues. CDR1 is LNHDA, CDR2 SQIVND, per germline (reference sequence). CDR3 amino acids: CASSLDSTGPYEQYF. Written as DNA, the CDR3 is TGTGCCAGTAGTCTAGACAGCACGGGCCCCTACGAGCAGTACTTC.

The CDR3 sequence is CASTQGGGPQETQYF. CDR3 DNA: TGTGCCAGCACCCAAGGTGGGGGACCCCAAGAGACCCAGTACTTC. The rearrangement joins TRBV6-1 to TRBJ2-5; D could derive from TRBD1 or TRBD2 (5 bases each). The germline V gene has CDR1 MNHNS and CDR2 SASEGT. The V end lost 7 bases, the J end lost 1 base, and 16 bases lay between the germline ends. The CDR3 runs 15 residues.

This clonotype has ten or more counts. J is TRBJ1-4 and V is TRBV19, with D hard to call. Germline V gene lookup returns CDR1 LNHDA and CDR2 SQIVND (reference sequence). V was shortened by 5 bases and J by 12 bases, with 13 bases between the two germline ends. This CDR3 contains 12 residues. This chain's CDR3 is CASSSTWMELFF. Written as DNA, the CDR3 is TGTGCCAGTAGTTCCACATGGATGGAACTGTTTTTT.

With respect to this clonotype: A much larger clone differs from this one at a single base, so this may be a read error. V usage is TRBV28 and J usage is TRBJ2-4; no clear D gene. Germline V gives CDR1 MDHEN, CDR2 SYDVKM. CDR3 size: 12 residues. V dropped 5 bases and J dropped 8 bases, with 10 bases sitting between them. The CDR3 reads CASSPLSDIQYF. The CDR3, as DNA: TGTGCCAGCAGTCCCCTGAGTGACATTCAGTACTTC.

This clonotype was recorded many times. The chain employs TRBV11-2 and TRBJ2-7; unclear D gene. V dropped 5 bases and J dropped 4 bases, with 15 bases sitting between them. The length of the CDR3 is 14 residues. CDR1 is SGHAT, CDR2 FQNNGV, per germline. The chain's CDR3 is CASSPSYGVYEQYF. CDR3 nucleotide sequence: TGTGCCAGCAGCCCATCGTATGGAGTTTACGAGCAGTACTTC.

This clonotype was recorded at least ten times. V gene TRBV29-1 combines with J gene TRBJ1-1; perhaps TRBD1 as D (6 bases). This CDR3 is built from 14 residues. V was cut by 4 bases and J by 5 bases, with 17 bases left in between. The germline CDR1 and CDR2 sequences are SQVTM and ANQGSEA. CDR3 sequence: CSVGRRGGATEAFF. As DNA, the CDR3 is TGCAGCGTTGGACGCCGTGGGGGGGCAACTGAAGCTTTCTTT.

The rearrangement links TRBV4-3 to TRBJ1-1; D possibly corresponds to TRBD1 (6 bases). Trimming shortened V by 0 bases and J by 3 bases, and 11 bases separated the two germline ends. In germline, CDR1 is LGHNA, CDR2 YSLEER. CDR3 length: 15 amino acids. The chain's CDR3 is CASSQDLYRDTEAFF. The CDR3 coding sequence is TGCGCCAGCAGCCAAGATCTATACAGGGACACTGAAGCTTTCTTT.

Details on this clonotype: This could be a read error, since a much larger clone is one nucleotide away. The chain couples TRBV10-3 to TRBJ2-7; D is possibly TRBD2 (6 bases). The germline V gene has CDR1 ENHRY and CDR2 SYGVKD. The CDR3 extends over 13 amino acids. Written as DNA, the CDR3 is TGTGCCATCAGCCCCCTGATGGACTACGATCAGTACTTC. Translation gives CAISPLMDYDQYF.

This clonotype turned up a few times. This chain links TRBV18 with TRBJ1-2, with D unclear. Germline V CDR1 and CDR2: KGHSH, LQKENI. Deletions cut 3 bases from V and 4 bases from J, with 12 bases between. The CDR3 contains 14 residues. In DNA form, the CDR3 reads TGTGCCAGCTCACCTTCAGGAAAAATCTATGGCTACACCTTC. Its protein product is CASSPSGKIYGYTF.

The rearrangement joins TRBV6-1 to TRBJ1-1; tentatively, D is TRBD1 (5 bases). V was trimmed by 6 bases and J by 0 bases, leaving 11 bases between them. Per germline, CDR1 MNHNS and CDR2 SASEGT. CDR3 size: 14 residues. The CDR3 loop is CASSANRMNTEAFF. CDR3 in DNA: TGTGCCAGCAGCGCAAACAGGATGAACACTGAAGCTTTCTTT.

This clonotype was observed many times. The chain combines TRBV9 with TRBJ1-2; D is uncertain. The CDR3 covers 15 residues. Deletions cut 3 bases from V and 8 bases from J, with 20 bases between. The germline gives CDR1 SGDLS, CDR2 YYNGEE. CDR3 coding DNA: TGTGCCAGCAGCGGGGTCCTAAGGCAGACTGGGGGCTACACCTTC. This gives the protein CASSGVLRQTGGYTF.

The sample holds many counts of this clonotype. The chain recombines TRBV11-2 with TRBJ2-2; maybe TRBD2 (6 bases). This CDR3 comprises 17 residues. V was pared by 1 base and J by 0 bases, with 12 bases between. CDR1 is SGHAT and CDR2 is FQNNGV in the germline V gene. CDR3: CASSLVYGSTNTGELFF. The CDR3 coding sequence is TGTGCCAGCAGCTTAGTTTACGGGAGTACGAACACCGGGGAGCTGTTTTTT.

This clonotype was observed many times. The chain uses TRBV4-1 and TRBJ1-4, with a possible D match to TRBD1 (6 bases). Trimming pared 3 bases from V and 5 bases from J, leaving 16 bases between. The CDR3 consists of 16 residues. Germline values: CDR1 MGHRA, CDR2 YSYEKL. The CDR3 DNA follows: TGCGCCAGCAGCCAGGGCCCAGGGGCGTCGAATGAAAAACTGTTTTTT. Translated, it gives CASSQGPGASNEKLFF.

As to this clonotype: Possible read error: a much larger clone is one base away. The V and J genes are TRBV7-8 and TRBJ1-2; possible D gene TRBD1, 6 bases. CDR1 and CDR2 (germline): SGHVS, FQNEAQ. This CDR3 spans 14 amino acids. Trimming pared 5 bases from V and 6 bases from J, leaving 16 bases between. The DNA of the CDR3 is TGTGCCAGCAGCGCCGGGACAAGGACCCATGGCTACACCTTC. Its protein product is CASSAGTRTHGYTF. Full variable domain (remainder filled in from reference TRBV7-8 and TRBJ1-2): GAGVSQSPRYKVAKRGQDVALRCDPISGHVSLFWYQQALGQGPEFLTYFQNEAQLDKSGLPSDRFFAERPEGSVSTLKIQRTQQEDSAVYLCASSAGTRTHGYTFGSGTRLTVV.

This clonotype occurred many times. The chain joins TRBV15 to TRBJ2-4, with D unclear. Germline V lookup: CDR1 LNHNV, CDR2 YYDKDF (reference sequence). The CDR3 loop spans 14 amino acids. The V end was cut by 0 bases, the J end by 0 bases, with 3 bases between. As DNA, the CDR3 is TGTGCCACCAGCAGAGATCTAGCCAAAAACATTCAGTACTTC. It encodes CATSRDLAKNIQYF.